The 3 T cell receptor beta chains reported below all come from one sample, sequenced in a study of cytomegalovirus exposure and HLA in healthy donors. In the PCR, 60 Vbeta and 13 Jbeta primers were used. Using immunoSEQ multiplex PCR, the repertoire was profiled, and TCRdb retains in-frame clones only, with some absent. The sample has 150,000 to 200,000 clones; around 68% are singletons. Specimen: PBMCs. The receptor source for this set is a girl aged 5 to 17 in good health and CMV-seronegative.

Concerning this clone itself: Other nucleotide sequences in the sample specify the same CDR3. V is TRBV18 and J is TRBJ1-1; no clear D gene. Germline assignment: CDR1 KGHSH and CDR2 LQKENI. The CDR3 runs 13 residues. With 3 bases removed from V and 0 bases from J, the gap between germline ends came to 5 bases. The CDR3 DNA follows: TGTGCCAGCTCACCTACGGTGAACACTGAAGCTTTCTTT. It codes for CASSPTVNTEAFF.

This chain uses TRBV6-5 with TRBJ2-1, with 9 bases that match TRBD1. The V segment lost 6 bases and the J segment 2 bases; nucleotides outside the gene matches: 5. Germline V gene sequence: CDR1 MNHEY, CDR2 SVGAGI. CDR3 length: 15 amino acids. This CDR3 reads CASSRDRATYNEQFF. CDR3 DNA: TGTGCCAGCAGCAGGGACAGGGCGACCTACAATGAGCAGTTCTTC.

The chain joins TRBV6-1 to TRBJ2-6; TRBD1 matches 9 bases. After removal of 0 bases from V and 2 bases from J, the junction contained 2 bases not matched to a gene. Per the germline V gene, CDR1 is MNHNS and CDR2 is SASEGT. The CDR3 length is 17 residues. CDR3 loop: CASSEATGGPGANVLTF. DNA of the CDR3: TGTGCCAGCAGTGAAGCGACAGGGGGACCTGGGGCCAACGTCCTGACTTTC.